This passage covers 5 T cell receptor beta chains from one sample sequenced in a study of Ad26.COV2.S vaccination and SARS-CoV-2 variants. Clones were sequenced by immunoSEQ multiplex PCR, and TCRdb holds only the in-frame ones, with some missing. The sample yields over 350,000 clones, about 88% seen once. This sample's treatment: approximately 18 received Ad26.COV2.S at low or high dose, single or two shots; about 5 received placebo; per-sample allocation not given. Day 63 after the first vaccine or placebo injection was the time point for sampling. Sequences were derived from peripheral blood, sampled in a trial of Ad26.COV2.S vaccine versus placebo. The receptors were gathered from a person aged 18-65 years who received the Ad26.COV2.S COVID-19 vaccine or a placebo.

The chain carries TRBV5-1 and TRBJ2-2; 10 positions match TRBD2. Germline-derived CDR1 and CDR2 are SGHRS and YFSETQ. The length of the CDR3 is 17 residues. Losses at the gene ends were 4 bases for V and 5 bases for J; bases not matched to a gene: 11. CDR3 nucleotide sequence: TGCGCCAGCAGCCCGGCCAGCGGGGGGGCCGGAACCGGGGAGCTGTTTTTT. Its translation is CASSPASGGAGTGELFF.

The chain joins TRBV3-1 (or the pseudogene TRBV3-2) to TRBJ2-7, with D maybe TRBD1 (5 bases). Germline assignment: CDR1 LGHDT and CDR2 YNNKEL (reference sequence). The CDR3 loop spans 17 amino acids. V was trimmed by 3 bases and J by 3 bases, leaving 21 bases between them. CDR3: CASSQSSSGAFIYEQYF. The CDR3 bases are TGTGCCAGCAGCCAGTCCTCGAGTGGGGCCTTTATCTACGAGCAGTACTTC.

This clone was counted only a few times. The gene calls are TRBV7-2 and TRBJ2-3; no firm D call. The germline V gene encodes CDR1 SGHTA and CDR2 FQGNSA. V was clipped by 3 bases and J by 0 bases, with 7 bases between them. The CDR3 has 14 amino acids. For the CDR3, the DNA is TGTGCCAGCAGCTTGATGTCGAGCACAGATACGCAGTATTTT. This sequence encodes CASSLMSSTDTQYF.

The chain couples TRBV5-1 to TRBJ1-2, with 7 bases fitting TRBD1. In germline, CDR1 is SGHRS, CDR2 YFSETQ. The trim removed 0 bases at V and 5 bases at J, leaving 16 bases unmatched. This CDR3 contains 18 residues. CDR3 in amino acids: CASSLVPGGLDLFYGYTF. For the CDR3, the DNA is TGCGCCAGCAGCTTGGTTCCAGGGGGATTGGATCTCTTTTATGGCTACACCTTC.

The rearrangement uses TRBV4-1 and TRBJ1-3; 7 bases fit TRBD1. J lost 1 base, V lost 3 bases, and 6 bases had no gene match. There are 16 residues in the CDR3. The V gene's germline CDR1 is MGHRA and CDR2 YSYEKL. The CDR3 loop is CASSQPHRGSGNTIYF. DNA for the CDR3: TGCGCCAGCAGCCAGCCCCACAGGGGTTCTGGAAACACCATATATTTT.